This T cell receptor (beta chain) was obtained from a study of blood T cell repertoires in COVID-19. V lost 5 bases to trimming and J lost 9 bases, with 11 bases between them. In germline, CDR1 is SGHVS, CDR2 FQNEAQ. The CDR3 runs to 12 residues. Original methodology: Reference gene primer amplification in the assay estimated nucleated cell counts. Some clones are missing from TCRdb's copy, which holds only in-frame ones; the method was immunoSEQ multiplex PCR. D and trimming come from the DNA, and the V and J calls and clone size come from that table. The sample has some 360,000 clones, around nine tenths seen once. Study members were between roughly 18 and 89 years old and lived in 25 or so US regions. Participant-reported clinical history was the basis for cohort assignment. During the 2 weeks before they entered the study, exposed participants had met someone with a PCR-confirmed or clinician-diagnosed COVID-19 case.

This sequence was found in a woman younger than 45 who had been exposed to COVID-19. The sequencing sample was made of PBMCs or T cells enriched from blood (not recorded which). The V gene is TRBV7-8, the J gene TRBJ1-5; D unclear. The CDR3 sequence is CASSMAGRPQHF. For the CDR3, the DNA is TGTGCCAGCAGCATGGCGGGCCGGCCCCAGCATTTT.